This T cell receptor beta chain was observed in a study of blood T cells in healthy people across ages. Notes on the study in general: Diversity of TCR beta per million T cells declined in a roughly linear way with age. Estimates based on one million T cells were treated as lower bounds. Among long-lived donors, naive CD4+ cells were more numerous and diversity higher than in aged donors.

The germline V gene has CDR1 DFQATT and CDR2 SNEGSKA (reference sequence). The CDR3 loop spans 14 amino acids. V trimming: 1 base; J trimming: 8 bases; junction bases outside the gene matches: 6. Primers used in a second PCR of roughly 6 to 11 cycles were a sample-barcoded 5' primer and a J-beta primer mix. MiXCR, applied by TCRdb to the 5' RACE reads, yields one record per CDR3 protein. Found here are fewer than 1,000,000 distinct CDR3 sequences, approximately 48% of them singletons; the top ten hold about a fifth. On this clonotype itself: Its cognate antigen is unknown.

This TCR derives from a man aged 55 to 70 in good health. What was sequenced was blood. V usage is TRBV20-1 and J usage is TRBJ2-4, with 9 bases that match TRBD1. The CDR3: CSARVGTGTHIQYF. The CDR3 DNA follows: TGCAGTGCTAGAGTCGGGACAGGGACACACATTCAGTACTTC.